Below are 25 T cell receptor beta chains sequenced from a single sample in a study of T cell responses to AZD1222 COVID-19 vaccine. The protocol was immunoSEQ multiplex PCR, while the TCRdb copy is restricted to in-frame clones and leaves out a portion. The data hold 150,000 or so clones, with 90% to 95% observed a single time. The sample here was peripheral blood, taken 28 days after the second AZD1222 dose. The origin of the receptors is an adult who received the AZD1222 COVID-19 vaccine.

The chain links TRBV6-5 to TRBJ1-1; D gene uncertain. The CDR3 extends over 15 amino acids. The germline V gene has CDR1 MNHEY and CDR2 SVGAGI. Between the trimmed V and J ends, which lost 10 bases and 7 bases, there was a span of 25 bases. The DNA for the CDR3 is TGTGCCACATTGTCTCGGGCGAGCGGGATGAGTGAAGCTTTCTTT. Amino acids: CATLSRASGMSEAFF.

This sequence joins TRBV6-6 and TRBJ2-1; no clear D gene. The CDR3 extends over 14 amino acids. The V end lost 0 bases, the J end lost 6 bases, and 9 bases lay between the germline ends. The germline CDR1 and CDR2 sequences are MNHNY and SVGAGI (reference sequence). The DNA of the CDR3 is TGTGCCAGCAGTTACTCCCAGCCGTCCAATGAGCAGTTCTTC. It is translated as CASSYSQPSNEQFF.

The count of this clone is one. The chain carries TRBV7-9 and TRBJ2-1, with D maybe TRBD1 (6 bases). This CDR3 region has 15 residues. V lost 5 bases and J lost 4, with 15 bases in between. Germline CDR1 and CDR2: SEHNR and FQNEAQ (reference sequence). The CDR3, as DNA: TGTGCCAGCAGCCCGCGGACAGCTCCGTACAATGAGCAGTTCTTC. It yields the protein CASSPRTAPYNEQFF.

This clone has only one observation. This sequence joins TRBV12-3 or TRBV12-4 and TRBJ2-3; D call uncertain. With 3 bases removed from V and 4 bases from J, the gap between germline ends came to 5 bases. This CDR3 has 12 amino acids. CDR3 loop: CASSFNADTQYF. The CDR3 bases are TGTGCCAGCAGTTTTAATGCAGATACGCAGTATTTT.

V is TRBV18 and J is TRBJ1-2; no reliable D call. Germline V gene lookup returns CDR1 KGHSH and CDR2 LQKENI. The CDR3 is made up of 12 amino acids. The V gene lost 0 bases and the J gene lost 2 bases, with 1 base spanning the gap. The CDR3: CASSPPNYGYTF. The CDR3, as DNA: TGTGCCAGCTCACCACCCAACTATGGCTACACCTTC. The complete variable domain, with remaining parts taken from reference TRBV18 and TRBJ1-2, reads NAGVMQNPRHLVRRRGQEARLRCSPMKGHSHVYWYRQLPEEGLKFMVYLQKENIIDESGMPKERFSAEFPKEGPSILRIQQVVRGDSAAYFCASSPPNYGYTFGSGTRLTVV.

The chain recombines TRBV18 with TRBJ1-3; D uncertain. The CDR3 covers 16 residues. Germline lookup yields CDR1 KGHSH and CDR2 LQKENI. Trimming stripped 3 bases from V and 0 bases from J, with 12 bases between. The CDR3 DNA is TGTGCCAGCTCACCCCTGGGGTTGTCCTCTGGAAACACCATATATTTT. Amino acids: CASSPLGLSSGNTIYF.

This clone was detected once. The chain recombines TRBV3-1 (or the pseudogene TRBV3-2) with TRBJ2-3; 8 bases are a match to TRBD2. V trimming: 1 base; J trimming: 2 bases; junction bases outside the gene matches: 2. The CDR3 extends over 15 amino acids. CDR1 is LGHDT and CDR2 is YNNKEL in the germline V gene (reference sequence). The CDR3 protein is CASSQGSGDTDTQYF. The CDR3 DNA reads TGTGCCAGCAGCCAAGGTAGCGGGGACACAGATACGCAGTATTTT.

This chain connects TRBV4-1 to TRBJ2-3; D possibly matches TRBD1 or TRBD2 (7 bases each). CDR1 is MGHRA, CDR2 YSYEKL, per germline. The CDR3 length is 16 residues. Trimming removed 4 bases from V and 8 bases from J, with 22 bases in between. This CDR3 is CASSPWDSPPGGTQYF. The CDR3 DNA reads as TGCGCCAGCAGCCCGTGGGACAGTCCGCCGGGGGGTACGCAGTATTTT.

The J gene is TRBJ1-6, the V gene TRBV5-4, with unresolved D. Germline CDR1 and CDR2: SGHNT and YYREEE (reference sequence). The CDR3 has 14 amino acids. V lost 5 bases and J 7 bases, leaving 13 bases between the germline ends. Written as DNA, the CDR3 is TGTGCCAGCAGTGTGCCTGGGCCGAATTCACCCCTCCACTTT. This translates into CASSVPGPNSPLHF.

The J gene is TRBJ1-1, the V gene TRBV19; a weak D match, TRBD1 (6 bases). Germline V gene sequence: CDR1 LNHDA, CDR2 SQIVND (reference sequence). This CDR3 region has 15 residues. Trimming shortened V by 1 base and J by 4 bases, and 13 bases separated the two germline ends. CDR3 sequence reads: CASSIGVAGATEAFF. In nucleotides, the CDR3 is TGTGCCAGTAGTATAGGAGTTGCGGGGGCCACTGAAGCTTTCTTT. The full variable domain, its missing parts supplied by reference TRBV19 and TRBJ1-1, is DGGITQSPKYLFRKEGQNVTLSCEQNLNHDAMYWYRQDPGQGLRLIYYSQIVNDFQKGDIAEGYSVSREKKESFPLTVTSAQKNPTAFYLCASSIGVAGATEAFFGQGTRLTVV.

This sequence joins TRBV4-1 and TRBJ2-2; 9 bases line up with TRBD1. Germline V gene sequence: CDR1 MGHRA, CDR2 YSYEKL. The CDR3 is 14 residues long. V lost 7 bases, J lost 7 bases, and 7 bases stayed unmatched. This CDR3 reads CASKDRGISGELFF. CDR3 bases: TGCGCCAGCAAGGACAGGGGTATTAGCGGGGAGCTGTTTTTT.

The chain couples TRBV25-1 to TRBJ2-3; TRBD2 agrees at 11 bases. The V segment lost 6 bases and the J segment 5 bases; nucleotides outside the gene matches: 7. CDR1 is MGHDK and CDR2 is SYGVNS in the germline V gene. The CDR3 covers 15 residues. The CDR3 bases are TGTGCCAGCAGGACTAGCGGGGAGGGAATAGATACGCAGTATTTT. This codes for CASRTSGEGIDTQYF.

The chain carries TRBV19 and TRBJ2-3; no firm D call. The V gene lost 6 bases and the J gene lost 0 bases, with 10 bases spanning the gap. Germline-derived CDR1 and CDR2 are LNHDA and SQIVND (reference sequence). The CDR3 is 14 residues long. The CDR3 spells CASSPFASTDTQYF. CDR3 DNA sequence: TGTGCCAGTAGCCCCTTTGCTAGCACAGATACGCAGTATTTT.

This clone was recorded at least ten times. The J gene is TRBJ2-1, the V gene TRBV4-3; 7 bases agree with TRBD2. Germline V gene sequence: CDR1 LGHNA, CDR2 YSLEER. V gave up 0 bases and J gave up 0 bases; unmatched junction bases: 2. The CDR3 covers 16 residues. The DNA of the CDR3 is TGCGCCAGCAGCCAAGATACGGGAGGCTCCTACAATGAGCAGTTCTTC. It encodes CASSQDTGGSYNEQFF.

The gene calls are TRBV19 and TRBJ2-1; D possibly corresponds to TRBD2 (5 bases). Trimming removed 5 bases from V and 6 bases from J, with 17 bases in between. The CDR3 runs 15 residues. The V gene's germline CDR1 is LNHDA and CDR2 SQIVND (reference sequence). CDR3 sequence (DNA): TGTGCCAGTAGTCCCCTACCAGAGGGCAGCAATGAGCAGTTCTTC. Amino acid sequence: CASSPLPEGSNEQFF.

The chain combines TRBV15 with TRBJ1-5, with 10 bases lining up with TRBD1. Looked up from germline, CDR1 is LNHNV and CDR2 is YYDKDF (reference sequence). This CDR3 comprises 14 residues. Losses at the gene ends were 3 bases for V and 6 bases for J; bases not matched to a gene: 2. The CDR3 region is CATSSDRGPQPQHF. DNA for the CDR3: TGTGCCACCAGCAGCGACAGGGGGCCTCAGCCCCAGCATTTT.

This clone appeared once. J is TRBJ1-5 and V is TRBV5-6; maybe TRBD1 (5 bases). Per the germline V gene, CDR1 is SGHDT and CDR2 is YYEEEE. The CDR3 has 16 residues. The V and J ends lost 1 base and 7 bases respectively, with 18 bases between them. DNA for the CDR3: TGTGCCAGCAGCTTGTCGTTGGCTGACACAGGACAGCCCCAGCATTTT. Translation: CASSLSLADTGQPQHF.

This chain uses TRBV6-2 or TRBV6-3 with TRBJ2-1, with D perhaps TRBD1 (6 bases). The CDR3 consists of 16 residues. Trimming took 5 bases from V and 3 from J, leaving 17 bases between them. The V gene's germline CDR1 is MNHEY and CDR2 SVGEGT. CDR3 sequence reads: CASSTRSGQNYNEQFF. CDR3 bases: TGTGCCAGCAGTACGCGGAGCGGACAGAACTACAATGAGCAGTTCTTC.

This clone was observed a single time. The rearrangement links TRBV5-1 to TRBJ1-1, with D unresolved. Trimming removed 4 bases at V and 5 bases at J, with 18 bases between. The CDR3 has 15 residues. Per germline, CDR1 SGHRS and CDR2 YFSETQ. CDR3 in amino acids: CASSLGPRAETEAFF. The CDR3 DNA reads TGCGCCAGCAGCCTGGGCCCGAGGGCAGAGACTGAAGCTTTCTTT.

V and J are TRBV12-5 and TRBJ1-4; D remains unclear. The CDR3 covers 13 residues. V lost 5 bases and J 6 bases, leaving 10 bases between the germline ends. CDR1 is LGHNT and CDR2 is FRNRAP in the germline V gene. The CDR3 loop reads CASGPTVDEKLFF. The CDR3 DNA reads as TGTGCTAGTGGTCCCACGGTAGATGAAAAACTGTTTTTT.

The chain recombines TRBV5-6 with TRBJ2-6, with a tentative D call TRBD1 (6 bases). There are 16 residues in the CDR3. Germline V CDR1 and CDR2: SGHDT, YYEEEE. V was cut by 0 bases and J by 2 bases, with 9 bases left in between. The chain's CDR3 is CASSLVGAAGANVLTF. The CDR3 DNA follows: TGTGCCAGCAGCTTGGTGGGGGCCGCTGGGGCCAACGTCCTGACTTTC.

This clone showed up just once. V and J are TRBV19 and TRBJ2-1; maybe TRBD1 (6 bases). The CDR3 runs 14 residues. CDR1 and CDR2 from the germline V gene are LNHDA and SQIVND (reference sequence). The V end was cut by 0 bases, the J end by 9 bases, with 12 bases between. The DNA of the CDR3 is TGTGCCAGTAGTATAGAGAGGACAGTGGGTGAGCAGTTCTTC. It yields the protein CASSIERTVGEQFF. The full variable domain, in which reference TRBV19 and TRBJ2-1 provide the parts outside the CDR3, is DGGITQSPKYLFRKEGQNVTLSCEQNLNHDAMYWYRQDPGQGLRLIYYSQIVNDFQKGDIAEGYSVSREKKESFPLTVTSAQKNPTAFYLCASSIERTVGEQFFGPGTRLTVL.

This clone was recorded only once. This chain uses TRBV6-6 with TRBJ2-5, with D possibly TRBD2 on 7 matching bases. Germline V lookup: CDR1 MNHNY, CDR2 SVGAGI (reference sequence). Trimming stripped 0 bases from V and 5 bases from J, with 10 bases between. The CDR3 has 14 residues. The CDR3 loop is CASSYSGGAETQYF. In DNA, the CDR3 is TGTGCCAGCAGTTACTCGGGGGGGGCGGAGACCCAGTACTTC.

The chain has TRBV20-1 and TRBJ2-1; 8 positions agree with TRBD2. The V gene's germline CDR1 is DFQATT and CDR2 SNEGSKA (reference sequence). Unmatched junction bases numbered 15, after V lost 3 bases and J lost 8 bases. This CDR3 has 16 amino acids. The CDR3 loop reads CSASFSSGGGGDEQFF. In nucleotides, the CDR3 is TGCAGTGCTAGTTTCTCGAGCGGGGGAGGCGGCGATGAGCAGTTCTTC.

This chain joins TRBV13 and TRBJ2-3; TRBD2 matches 14 bases. The CDR3 consists of 16 residues. The germline V gene encodes CDR1 PRHDT and CDR2 FYEKMQ (reference sequence). Trimming removed 5 bases from V and 7 bases from J; junction bases left unmatched: 8. CDR3 nucleotide sequence: TGTGCCAGCAGCCCCGAGGGACTAGCGGGAGATAATACGCAGTATTTT. It is translated as CASSPEGLAGDNTQYF.